The present T cell receptor (beta chain) was sequenced within a study of blood T cell repertoires in COVID-19 (dated by TCRdb to about 2020). Study-wide context: Collaborator samples came from the United States, Italy and Spain and covered acute and convalescent phases of COVID-19. The prospective study material was composed of cDNA or gDNA derived from T cells, B-cell-depleted T cells, or PBMCs. Subjects who had been exposed to COVID-19, were actively infected with it, or had recovered from it provided the deeply sampled blood TCRbeta repertoires that made up the dataset. The repertoires were released in a freely available public database intended as a resource for research on the immune response to SARS-CoV-2. Samples came from the ongoing ImmuneRACE study (first 160 participants) plus 1,254 subjects from 6 global collaborators. Sample metadata almost always included a de-identified subject ID, COVID-19 status, age in years and sex. Where HLA class I and class II types were available, the types were taken from metadata supplied by the sample provider, not from assay-based typing. General conclusions and limits of the study: The amount of clinical and demographic metadata varied by source and participant and was provided uncurated.

According to the germline V gene, CDR1 reads SGHRS and CDR2 reads YFSETQ. V sheds 2 bases and J sheds 6 bases, leaving 12 bases between their ends. The CDR3 sequence holds 13 residues, the cysteine and phenylalanine included. Left in the record is the CDR3 DNA by itself, 39 bases read in frame from the first base. To note about this clone: Which antigen it targets is not known. No per-base quality is available; no much larger clone lies one base away.

A second Seattle source provided samples from volunteer blood donors who had recovered from COVID-19. Whole blood was collected in K2EDTA tubes by collaborating institutions according to the institutions' own protocols. For TCRbeta analysis, collaborators shipped samples in one of three forms: frozen whole blood, isolated PBMCs, or DNA extracted from either of those sample types. TCRbeta CDR3 regions were amplified from genomic DNA using the immunoSEQ Assay, a bias-controlled multiplex PCR. For the original study's pipeline: The number of nucleated cells in each sample was estimated from the amplification of reference gene primers within the assay. Sequence reads were collapsed and filtered to measure the absolute abundance of every unique TCRbeta CDR3 rearrangement. For each sample, productive Simpson clonality was calculated as the square root of Simpson's diversity index over productive rearrangements. TCRdb provides this immuneACCESS table in a form limited to in-frame rearrangements. Some clones are lacking; in checked studies, under half of them reflect an unresolved V gene, and why the rest are absent is not known. That table furnishes V, J and clone size, whereas the DNA furnished D and trimming. Here the sample has 150,000 to 200,000 clones; about 87% occur a single time. The top ten clones comprise 0.8% to 1% of the sample.

Sequenced: peripheral blood. The V and J genes are TRBV5-1 and TRBJ2-7; perhaps TRBD2 is the D gene, with 5 bases matching. This receptor was identified in a woman between 18 and 29 years old who had recovered from COVID-19. CDR3 sequence: CASSFHGLLEQYF. The bases are TGCGCCAGCAGCTTCCACGGACTGCTCGAGCAGTACTTC. This CDR3, with the reference TRBV5-1 and TRBJ2-7 proteins standing in past its ends, gives the full variable domain KAGVTQTPRYLIKTRGQQVTLSCSPISGHRSVSWYQQTPGQGLQFLFEYFSETQRNKGNFPGRFSGRQFSNSRSEMNVSTLELGDSALYLCASSFHGLLEQYFGPGTRLTVT.